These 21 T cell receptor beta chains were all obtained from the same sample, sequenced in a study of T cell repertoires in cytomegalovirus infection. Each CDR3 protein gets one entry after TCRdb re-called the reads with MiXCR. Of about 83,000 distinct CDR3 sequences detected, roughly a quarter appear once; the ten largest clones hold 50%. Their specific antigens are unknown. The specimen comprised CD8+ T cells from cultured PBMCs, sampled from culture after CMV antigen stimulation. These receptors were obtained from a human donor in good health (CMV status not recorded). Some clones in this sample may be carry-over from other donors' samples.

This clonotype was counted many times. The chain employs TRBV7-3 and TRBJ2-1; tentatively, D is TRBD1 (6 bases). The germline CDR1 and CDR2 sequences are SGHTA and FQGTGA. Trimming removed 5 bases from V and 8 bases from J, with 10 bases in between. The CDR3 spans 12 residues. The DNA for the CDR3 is TGTGCCAGCAGCGATACAGGGTATGAGCAGTTCTTC. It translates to CASSDTGYEQFF.

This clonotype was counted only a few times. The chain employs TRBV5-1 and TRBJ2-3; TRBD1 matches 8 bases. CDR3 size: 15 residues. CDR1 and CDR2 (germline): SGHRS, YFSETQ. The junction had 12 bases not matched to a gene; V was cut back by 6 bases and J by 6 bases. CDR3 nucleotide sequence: TGCGCCAGCAATCCCGACAGGGGACCCTTGGATACGCAGTATTTT. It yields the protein CASNPDRGPLDTQYF.

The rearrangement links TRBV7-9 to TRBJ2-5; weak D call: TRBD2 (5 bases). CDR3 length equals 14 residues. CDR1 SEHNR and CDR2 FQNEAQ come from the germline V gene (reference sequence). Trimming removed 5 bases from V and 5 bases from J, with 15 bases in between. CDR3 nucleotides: TGTGCCAGCAGCCTAATAGGACTGGAGGAGACCCAGTACTTC. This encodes CASSLIGLEETQYF.

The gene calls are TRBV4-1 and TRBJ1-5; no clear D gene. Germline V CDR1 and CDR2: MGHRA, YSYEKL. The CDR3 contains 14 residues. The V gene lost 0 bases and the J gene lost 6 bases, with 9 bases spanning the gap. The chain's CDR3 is CASSQEGFGQPQHF. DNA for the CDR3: TGCGCCAGCAGCCAAGAGGGGTTCGGTCAGCCCCAGCATTTT.

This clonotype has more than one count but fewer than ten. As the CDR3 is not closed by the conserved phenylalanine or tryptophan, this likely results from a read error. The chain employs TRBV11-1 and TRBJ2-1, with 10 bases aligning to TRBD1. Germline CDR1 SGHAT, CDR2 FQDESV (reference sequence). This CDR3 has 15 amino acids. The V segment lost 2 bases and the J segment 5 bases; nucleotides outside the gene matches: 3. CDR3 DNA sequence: TGTGCCAGCAGCTTATTGGGACAGGGGAACAATGAGCAGTTCTCC. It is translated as CASSLLGQGNNEQFS.

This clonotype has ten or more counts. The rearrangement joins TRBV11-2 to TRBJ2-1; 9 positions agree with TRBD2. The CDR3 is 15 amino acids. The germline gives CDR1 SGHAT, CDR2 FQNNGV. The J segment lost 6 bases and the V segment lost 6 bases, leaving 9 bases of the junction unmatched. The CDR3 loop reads CASRPPPAGGNEQFF. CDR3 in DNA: TGTGCCAGCAGACCCCCCCCAGCGGGAGGCAATGAGCAGTTCTTC.

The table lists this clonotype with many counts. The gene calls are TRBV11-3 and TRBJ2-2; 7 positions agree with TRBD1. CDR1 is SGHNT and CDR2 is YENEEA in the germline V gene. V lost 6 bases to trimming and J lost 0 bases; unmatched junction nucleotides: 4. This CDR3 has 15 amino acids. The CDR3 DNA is TGTGCCAGCAGAAAGCAGGGGGCGAACACCGGGGAGCTGTTTTTT. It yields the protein CASRKQGANTGELFF.

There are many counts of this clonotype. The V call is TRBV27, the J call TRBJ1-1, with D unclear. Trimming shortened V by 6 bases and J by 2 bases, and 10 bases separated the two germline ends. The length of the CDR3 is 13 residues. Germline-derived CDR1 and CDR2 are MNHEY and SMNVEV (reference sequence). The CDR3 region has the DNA TGTGCCAGCAGCCCGGTTTATAACACTGAAGCTTTCTTT. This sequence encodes CASSPVYNTEAFF.

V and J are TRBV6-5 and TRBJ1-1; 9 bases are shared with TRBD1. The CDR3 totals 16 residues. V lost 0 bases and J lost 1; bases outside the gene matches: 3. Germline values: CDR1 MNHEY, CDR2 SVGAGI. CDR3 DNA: TGTGCCAGCAGTTACTCTCCGGGACAGGGGAACACTGAAGCTTTCTTT. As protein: CASSYSPGQGNTEAFF.

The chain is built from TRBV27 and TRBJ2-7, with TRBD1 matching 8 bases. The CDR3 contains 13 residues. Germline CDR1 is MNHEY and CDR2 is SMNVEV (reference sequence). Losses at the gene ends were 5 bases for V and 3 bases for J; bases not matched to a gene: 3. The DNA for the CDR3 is TGTGCCAGCAGTCCCGGGACAGGCTACGAGCAGTACTTC. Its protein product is CASSPGTGYEQYF.

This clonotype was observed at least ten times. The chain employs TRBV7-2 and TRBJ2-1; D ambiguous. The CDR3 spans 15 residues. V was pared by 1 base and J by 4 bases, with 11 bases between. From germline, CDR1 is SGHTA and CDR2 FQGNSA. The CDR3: CASSLGRRSYNEQFF. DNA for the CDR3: TGTGCCAGCAGCTTAGGACGGCGGAGTTACAATGAGCAGTTCTTC.

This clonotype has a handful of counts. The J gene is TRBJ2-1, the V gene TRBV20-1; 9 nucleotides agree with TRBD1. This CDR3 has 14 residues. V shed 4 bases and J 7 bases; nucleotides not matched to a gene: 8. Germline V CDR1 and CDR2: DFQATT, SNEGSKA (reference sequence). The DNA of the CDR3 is TGCAGTGCTAAAGCCGGGACAGGGAAGAATGAGCAGTTCTTC. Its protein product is CSAKAGTGKNEQFF.

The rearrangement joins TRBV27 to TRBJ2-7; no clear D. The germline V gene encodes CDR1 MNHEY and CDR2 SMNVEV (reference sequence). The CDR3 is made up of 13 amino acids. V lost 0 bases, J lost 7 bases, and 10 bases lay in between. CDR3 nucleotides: TGTGCCAGCAGTTTATCGTGGGCTTCAGAGCAGTACTTC. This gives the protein CASSLSWASEQYF.

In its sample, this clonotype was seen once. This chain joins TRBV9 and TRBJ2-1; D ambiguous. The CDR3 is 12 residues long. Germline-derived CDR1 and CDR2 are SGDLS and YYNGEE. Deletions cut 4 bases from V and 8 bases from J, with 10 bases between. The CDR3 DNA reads TGTGCCAGCAGCCCCCCCGCCTATGAGCAGTTCTTC. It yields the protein CASSPPAYEQFF.

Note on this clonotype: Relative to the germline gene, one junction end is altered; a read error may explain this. CDR3 amino acids: CASSQDLGTGSGNSIYF. CDR3 nucleotide sequence: TGCGCCAGCAGCCAAGATCTTGGGACAGGCTCTGGAAACTCCATATATTTT. The chain couples TRBV4-3 to TRBJ1-3; 8 nucleotides align to TRBD1. Germline V gene lookup returns CDR1 LGHNA and CDR2 YSLEER. CDR3 length: 17 residues.

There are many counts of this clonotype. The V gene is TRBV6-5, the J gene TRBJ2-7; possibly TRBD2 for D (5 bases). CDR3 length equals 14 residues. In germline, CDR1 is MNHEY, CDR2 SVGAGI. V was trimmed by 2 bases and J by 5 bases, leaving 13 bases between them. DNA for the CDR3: TGTGCCAGCAGTTACGACCTAGCACGAGACGAGCAGTACTTC. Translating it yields CASSYDLARDEQYF.

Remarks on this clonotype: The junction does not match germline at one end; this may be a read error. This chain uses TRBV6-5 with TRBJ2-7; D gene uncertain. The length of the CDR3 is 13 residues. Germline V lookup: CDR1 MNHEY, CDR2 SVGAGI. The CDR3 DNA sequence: TGTGCCTGCAGTCCCCCAAAGCCCTACGAGCAGTACTTC. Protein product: CACSPPKPYEQYF.

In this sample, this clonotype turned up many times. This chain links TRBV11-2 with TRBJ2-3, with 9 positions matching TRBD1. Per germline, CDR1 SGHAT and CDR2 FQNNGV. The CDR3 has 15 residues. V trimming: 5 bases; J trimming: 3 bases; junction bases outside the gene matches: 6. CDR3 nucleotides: TGTGCCAGCAGCCTGGGACAGGGTGGAACAGATACGCAGTATTTT. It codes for CASSLGQGGTDTQYF.

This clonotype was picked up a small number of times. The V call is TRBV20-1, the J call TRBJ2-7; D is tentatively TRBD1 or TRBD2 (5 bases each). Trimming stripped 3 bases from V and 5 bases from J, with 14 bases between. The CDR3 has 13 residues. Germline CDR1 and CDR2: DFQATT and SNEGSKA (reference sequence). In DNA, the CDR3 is TGCAGTGCTAGGGGACCAAAAGGTCACGAGCAGTACTTC. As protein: CSARGPKGHEQYF.

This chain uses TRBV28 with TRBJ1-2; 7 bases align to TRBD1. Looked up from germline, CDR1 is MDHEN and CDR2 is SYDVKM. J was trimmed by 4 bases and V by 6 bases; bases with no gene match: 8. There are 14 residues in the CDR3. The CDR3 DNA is TGTGCCAGCAGGGAATCGGGACAGCTCTATGGCTACACCTTC. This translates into CASRESGQLYGYTF.

The CDR3 region has the DNA TGCAGCGTTGAGGGGGGGCAAGATGAGCAGTTCTTC. It translates to CSVEGGQDEQFF. The rearrangement joins TRBV29-1 to TRBJ2-1, with a tentative D call TRBD2 (7 bases). Germline V lookup: CDR1 SQVTM, CDR2 ANQGSEA. This CDR3 has 12 residues. With 3 bases removed from V and 8 bases from J, the gap between germline ends came to 11 bases.